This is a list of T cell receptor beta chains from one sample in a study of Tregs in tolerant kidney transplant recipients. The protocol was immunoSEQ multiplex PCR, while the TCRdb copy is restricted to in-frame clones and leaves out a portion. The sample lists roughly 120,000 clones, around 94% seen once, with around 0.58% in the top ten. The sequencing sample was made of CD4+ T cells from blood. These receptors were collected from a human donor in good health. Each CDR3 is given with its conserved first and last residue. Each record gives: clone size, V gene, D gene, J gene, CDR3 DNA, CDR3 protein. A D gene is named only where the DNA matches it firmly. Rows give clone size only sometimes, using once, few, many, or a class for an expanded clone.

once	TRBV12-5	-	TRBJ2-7	TGTGCTAGTGGTTTGTACTCCTACGAGCAGTACTTC	CASGLYSYEQYF
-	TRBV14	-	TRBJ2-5	TGTGCCAGCAGCCCAAGGGACTCATCGGGCGAGACCCAGTACTTC	CASSPRDSSGETQYF
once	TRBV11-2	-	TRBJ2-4	TGTGCCAGCAGCCCCCGGACACGAGCCAAAAACATTCAGTACTTC	CASSPRTRAKNIQYF
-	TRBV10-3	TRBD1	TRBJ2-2	TGTGCCATCAGTGAGCCGGGACAGGGTATGACCGGGGAGCTGTTTTTT	CAISEPGQGMTGELFF
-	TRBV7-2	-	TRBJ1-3	TGTGCCAGCAGCCCCAACCTCGACAGGTCTGGAAACACCATATATTTT	CASSPNLDRSGNTIYF
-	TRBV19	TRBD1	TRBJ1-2	TGTGCCAGTAGAACTTCGACAGGGAGTGGCTACACCTTC	CASRTSTGSGYTF
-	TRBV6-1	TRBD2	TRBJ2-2	TGTGCCAGCAGGGGAGGGCAGAACACCGGGGAGCTGTTTTTT	CASRGGQNTGELFF
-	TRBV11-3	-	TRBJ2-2	TGTGCCAGCAGCTCCATTAACACCGGGGAGCTGTTTTTT	CASSSINTGELFF
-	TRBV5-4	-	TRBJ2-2	TGTGCCAGCAGCCGTGACAGGACGAACACCGGGGAGCTGTTTTTT	CASSRDRTNTGELFF
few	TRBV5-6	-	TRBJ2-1	TGTGCCAGCAGCTTCGAAGCGGGTGGGTACAATGAGCAGTTCTTC	CASSFEAGGYNEQFF
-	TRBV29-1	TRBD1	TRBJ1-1	TGCAGCGTTGAAGATAACGCCCGGGACAGGGGCGAAGCTTTCTTT	CSVEDNARDRGEAFF
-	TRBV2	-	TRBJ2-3	TGTGCCAGCAACACGAGGACAGATACGCAGTATTTT	CASNTRTDTQYF
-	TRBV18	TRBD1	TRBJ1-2	TGTGCCAGCTCACCACAGGGGGCGGATGGCTACACCTTC	CASSPQGADGYTF
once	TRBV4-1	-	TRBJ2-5	TGCGCCAGCAGCCAAGCCCGGGCAGGGGTGCGGGAGACCCAGTACTTC	CASSQARAGVRETQYF
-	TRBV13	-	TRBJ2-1	TGTGCCAGCAGCTCGGGGGGCTTTTACAATGAGCAGTTCTTC	CASSSGGFYNEQFF
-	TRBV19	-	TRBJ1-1	TGTGCCAGTAAGGACCGGAACACTGAAGCTTTCTTT	CASKDRNTEAFF
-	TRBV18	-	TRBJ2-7	TGTGCCAGCTCACCAGGGCCGGGACGGAGCTCCTACGAGCAGTACTTC	CASSPGPGRSSYEQYF
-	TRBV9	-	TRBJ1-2	TGTGCCAGCAGCCCCCGGGGCTTTGGCTACACCTTC	CASSPRGFGYTF
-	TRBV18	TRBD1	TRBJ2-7	TGTGCCAGCTCGCCCGATGGTGGGACAGGGGGTGGCGAGCAGTACTTC	CASSPDGGTGGGEQYF
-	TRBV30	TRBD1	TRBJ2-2	TGTGCCTGGAGGGAAACAGGGGGTGGCAGCGGGGAGCTGTTTTTT	CAWRETGGGSGELFF
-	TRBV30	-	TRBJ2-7	TGTGCCTGGAGCAAAACTGGGAAGAATTACGAGCAGTACTTC	CAWSKTGKNYEQYF
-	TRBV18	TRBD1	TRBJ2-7	TGTGCCAGCTCACCAAGGACAGGATATACCGAGCAGTACTTC	CASSPRTGYTEQYF
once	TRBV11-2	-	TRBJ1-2	TGTGCCAGCAGCTTAGCCCAGGCACCCTATGGCTACACCTTC	CASSLAQAPYGYTF
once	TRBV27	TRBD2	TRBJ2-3	TGTGCCAGCGGGCGGACTAGAGGGAGCACAGATACGCAGTATTTT	CASGRTRGSTDTQYF
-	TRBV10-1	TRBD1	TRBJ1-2	TGCGCCAGCAGTGCGGGACAGGGCTATGGCTACACCTTC	CASSAGQGYGYTF
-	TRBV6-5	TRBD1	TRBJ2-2	TGTGCCAGCAGTTACCGGACAGGGGAAGGCGGGGAGCTGTTTTTT	CASSYRTGEGGELFF
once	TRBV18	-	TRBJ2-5	TGTGCCAGCTCACTCACTAGTGTGGAGACCCAGTACTTC	CASSLTSVETQYF
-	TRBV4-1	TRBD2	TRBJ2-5	TGCGCCAGCAGCCAAGGAGGTCTAGCGGGACGAGAGACCCAGTACTTC	CASSQGGLAGRETQYF
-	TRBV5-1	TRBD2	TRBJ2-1	TGCGCCAGCAGCTCGGGACTAGCGGGGTTAAATGAGCAGTTCTTC	CASSSGLAGLNEQFF
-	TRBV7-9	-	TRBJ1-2	TGTGCCAGCAGCATTCAGGGGACGGGTGGCTACACCTTC	CASSIQGTGGYTF
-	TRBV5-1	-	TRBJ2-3	TGCGCCAGCAGCTACCTGGCTGATTCCCTCACAGATACGCAGTATTTT	CASSYLADSLTDTQYF
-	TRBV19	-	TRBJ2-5	TGTGCCAGCTTGGGGGAGACCCAGTACTTC	CASLGETQYF
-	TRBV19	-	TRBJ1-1	TGTGCCAGTATTCAACTTGGGGGCCGGGCTGAAGCTTTCTTT	CASIQLGGRAEAFF
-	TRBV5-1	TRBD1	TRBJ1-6	TGCGCCAGCAGTGACCGGACAGGGTACACGAATTCACCCCTCCACTTT	CASSDRTGYTNSPLHF
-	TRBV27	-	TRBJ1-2	TGTGCCAGCAGTCCCTCTCCGCACAGAAACTATGGCTACACCTTC	CASSPSPHRNYGYTF
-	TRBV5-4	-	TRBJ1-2	TGTGCCAGCAGCTTGGCCGCAAACTATGGCTACACCTTC	CASSLAANYGYTF
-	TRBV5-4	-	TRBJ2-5	TGTGCCAGCAGCCTGGTAGGCGAGCAAGAGACCCAGTACTTC	CASSLVGEQETQYF
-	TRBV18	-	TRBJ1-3	TGTGCCAGCTCACCTACTCCAGCGACTGGAAACACCATATATTTT	CASSPTPATGNTIYF
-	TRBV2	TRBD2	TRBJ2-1	TGTGCCAGCATGGGGACTAGCGAGGTTGTTGAGCAGTTCTTC	CASMGTSEVVEQFF
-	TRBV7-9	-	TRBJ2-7	TGTGCCAGCGGGGTCCTCGGGACCTACGAGCAGTACTTC	CASGVLGTYEQYF
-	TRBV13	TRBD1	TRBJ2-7	TGTGCCAGCAGCTCCGGGACAGAGACCTACGAGCAGTACTTC	CASSSGTETYEQYF
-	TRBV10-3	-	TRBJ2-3	TGTGCCATCAGTGGTCAGAGAAACACAGATACGCAGTATTTT	CAISGQRNTDTQYF
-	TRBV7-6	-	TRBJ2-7	TGTGCCAGCAGCTTAGCGGGGGTCTCCGAGCAGTACTTC	CASSLAGVSEQYF
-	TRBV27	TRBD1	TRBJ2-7	TGTGCCAGCAGGTCAACAGGGGGCCGGGAGCAATACTTC	CASRSTGGREQYF
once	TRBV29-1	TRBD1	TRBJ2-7	TGCAGCGTTGACGCGCAGGGGGCGGGGGAGCAGTACTTC	CSVDAQGAGEQYF